The 21 T cell receptor beta chains in this list originate from one sample, sequenced in a study of beta chain features in type 1 diabetes. Expressed TCRB transcripts were sequenced after all isolated RNA was converted to cDNA. The protocol was immunoSEQ multiplex PCR, while the TCRdb copy is restricted to in-frame clones and leaves out a portion. The data hold 200,000 to 250,000 clones, with about 14% observed a single time. Sequencing used naive CD4+ T cells from blood. The source of these receptors is a woman between 40 and 50 years old in good health.

The chain recombines TRBV2 with TRBJ2-5; 8 nucleotides align to TRBD2. CDR3 length equals 15 residues. Looked up from germline, CDR1 is SNHLY and CDR2 is FYNNEI. The junction had 10 bases not matched to a gene; V was cut back by 7 bases and J by 3 bases. The CDR3 DNA is TGTGCCAGCACCCCAGCGCGGGGGGCCGAAGAGACCCAGTACTTC. Its protein is CASTPARGAEETQYF.

This clone was seen only a few times. The gene calls are TRBV7-9 and TRBJ1-2, with TRBD1 identical over 9 bases. The V segment lost 6 bases and the J segment 9 bases; nucleotides outside the gene matches: 8. The CDR3 is 13 residues long. Germline V CDR1 and CDR2: SEHNR, FQNEAQ (reference sequence). The CDR3 loop is CASSQDRGVRYTF. The CDR3 nucleotides read TGTGCCAGCAGTCAGGACAGGGGAGTCCGCTACACCTTC.

This clone has a handful of counts. The chain employs TRBV2 and TRBJ1-5; D is unclear. This CDR3 region has 16 residues. V shed 7 bases and J shed 2 bases, with 18 bases lying between them. The germline V gene encodes CDR1 SNHLY and CDR2 FYNNEI. In nucleotides, the CDR3 is TGTGCCAGCACCCGTTCAACTAACGGGGGCAATCAGCCCCAGCATTTT. It is translated as CASTRSTNGGNQPQHF.

The V and J genes are TRBV29-1 and TRBJ2-3; 8 bases are a match to TRBD2. Trimming took 5 bases from V and 1 from J; bases not matched to a gene: 2. The germline V gene encodes CDR1 SQVTM and CDR2 ANQGSEA. The CDR3 runs to 13 residues. CDR3 nucleotide sequence: TGCAGCGTTTCGGGGGGGCGCACAGATACGCAGTATTTT. This codes for CSVSGGRTDTQYF.

Note on this clone: This sample also contains other DNA sequences that code for the same CDR3. This rearrangement joins TRBV5-1 to TRBJ2-1, with D perhaps TRBD1 (6 bases). Germline loops: CDR1 SGHRS, CDR2 YFSETQ. There are 14 residues in the CDR3. V lost 2 bases, J lost 1 base, and 7 bases lay in between. CDR3 bases: TGCGCCAGCAGCTTACAGGGTTCCTACAATGAGCAGTTCTTC. This gives the protein CASSLQGSYNEQFF.

A few counts support this clone. The gene calls are TRBV19 and TRBJ2-1; perhaps TRBD1 as D (5 bases). From germline, CDR1 is LNHDA and CDR2 SQIVND (reference sequence). V lost 7 bases, J lost 3 bases, and 22 bases lay in between. This CDR3 comprises 17 residues. The CDR3 DNA follows: TGTGCCAGTACTCAAGCTGGTAGGGGCAGGGTCTACAATGAGCAGTTCTTC. This translates into CASTQAGRGRVYNEQFF.

This clone was recorded a few times. The chain joins TRBV10-3 to TRBJ2-7, with 7 bases aligning to TRBD1. After removal of 6 bases from V and 6 bases from J, the junction contained 5 bases not matched to a gene. This CDR3 is 12 amino acids long. Germline CDR1 and CDR2: ENHRY and SYGVKD. The chain's CDR3 is CAIRTGTVEQYF. DNA for the CDR3: TGTGCCATCAGGACAGGGACCGTCGAGCAGTACTTC.

This chain links TRBV10-3 with TRBJ1-5; a weak D match, TRBD1 (5 bases). Between the trimmed V and J ends, which lost 10 bases and 6 bases, there was a span of 16 bases. CDR3 length: 13 residues. CDR1 is ENHRY, CDR2 SYGVKD, per germline. The CDR3 loop reads CATLGEPPQPQHF. The DNA of the CDR3 is TGTGCCACCTTAGGGGAACCCCCTCAGCCCCAGCATTTT.

This chain links TRBV2 with TRBJ2-1; TRBD2 matches at 10 bases. The CDR3 sequence is 16 residues long. The V segment lost 7 bases and the J segment 2 bases; nucleotides outside the gene matches: 8. Per germline, CDR1 SNHLY and CDR2 FYNNEI. The CDR3 DNA sequence: TGTGCCAGCACCATTGTCAGCGGGGGGGCCTACAATGAGCAGTTCTTC. Amino acid sequence: CASTIVSGGAYNEQFF.

This chain joins TRBV19 and TRBJ2-7; TRBD1 matches at 8 bases. This CDR3 region has 14 residues. V shed 3 bases, J shed 3 bases, and the junction held 4 bases outside the gene matches. Per the germline V gene, CDR1 is LNHDA and CDR2 is SQIVND (reference sequence). CDR3 DNA: TGTGCCAGTAGTATCAGGGGGCCCCACTACGAGCAGTACTTC. As protein: CASSIRGPHYEQYF. Full variable domain (rest looked up from reference TRBV19 and TRBJ2-7): DGGITQSPKYLFRKEGQNVTLSCEQNLNHDAMYWYRQDPGQGLRLIYYSQIVNDFQKGDIAEGYSVSREKKESFPLTVTSAQKNPTAFYLCASSIRGPHYEQYFGPGTRLTVT.

The J gene is TRBJ1-2, the V gene TRBV7-2, with D possibly being TRBD1 (5 bases). This CDR3 comprises 14 residues. CDR1 is SGHTA, CDR2 FQGNSA, per germline. V lost 2 bases and J lost 9, with 16 bases in between. The CDR3 sequence: CASSLSGLLISYTF. CDR3 sequence (DNA): TGTGCCAGCAGCTTATCAGGGCTTCTTATCAGCTACACCTTC.

The chain joins TRBV2 to TRBJ2-5, with TRBD1 matching 9 bases. Germline CDR1 SNHLY, CDR2 FYNNEI. This CDR3 is built from 14 residues. V dropped 5 bases and J dropped 3; count of bases not matched to a gene: 4. CDR3 DNA sequence: TGTGCCAGCAGTTTGGGGACAGGGAAAGAGACCCAGTACTTC. It yields the protein CASSLGTGKETQYF.

The rearrangement uses TRBV5-4 and TRBJ2-7; TRBD2 is a possible D gene (6 bases). V was trimmed by 1 base and J by 3 bases, leaving 11 bases between them. This CDR3 is 14 amino acids long. The V gene's germline CDR1 is SGHNT and CDR2 YYREEE (reference sequence). CDR3 protein: CASSLRGTLYEQYF. DNA of the CDR3: TGTGCCAGCAGCTTGCGCGGGACTCTCTACGAGCAGTACTTC.

This clone turned up a few times. The genes are TRBV5-1 and TRBJ2-2; D gene ambiguous. The ends were cut back, 4 bases at V and 4 bases at J, with 11 bases in the middle. The CDR3 totals 14 residues. Germline lookup yields CDR1 SGHRS and CDR2 YFSETQ. The CDR3 spells CASSLNLATGELFF. The CDR3 DNA reads TGCGCCAGCAGCCTGAACCTGGCCACCGGGGAGCTGTTTTTT.

The chain joins TRBV13 to TRBJ2-4, with a possible D match to TRBD2 (5 bases). Germline CDR1 PRHDT, CDR2 FYEKMQ (reference sequence). This CDR3 is built from 17 residues. V lost 0 bases to trimming and J lost 3 bases, with 15 bases between them. The CDR3 here is CASSLGTKEVYKNIQYF. As DNA, the CDR3 is TGTGCCAGCAGCTTAGGCACCAAGGAGGTCTACAAAAACATTCAGTACTTC.

The rearrangement uses TRBV5-1 and TRBJ1-1, with D possibly matching TRBD1 (5 bases). V lost 4 bases to trimming and J lost 3 bases, with 10 bases between them. Germline V gene lookup returns CDR1 SGHRS and CDR2 YFSETQ. The CDR3 has 13 residues. CDR3 nucleotides: TGCGCCAGCAGCGCAGGGAGGGACACTGAAGCTTTCTTT. Amino acid sequence: CASSAGRDTEAFF.

This clone showed up just a few times. V gene TRBV10-3 combines with J gene TRBJ1-1, with 9 bases that match TRBD1. V dropped 6 bases and J dropped 5; count of bases not matched to a gene: 4. CDR3 size: 13 residues. Per germline, CDR1 ENHRY and CDR2 SYGVKD. In nucleotides, the CDR3 is TGTGCCATCAGCAGGGACAGGGTGACTGAAGCTTTCTTT. This translates into CAISRDRVTEAFF.

Only a few counts were recorded for this clone. The chain joins TRBV19 to TRBJ2-2; D is uncertain. Germline CDR1 reads LNHDA; CDR2 reads SQIVND (reference sequence). Trimming pared 5 bases from V and 6 bases from J, leaving 13 bases between. The CDR3 sequence is 14 residues long. The CDR3 bases are TGTGCCAGTAGTCCCGGGTCCTCCCCCGGGGAGCTGTTTTTT. The encoded protein is CASSPGSSPGELFF. The full variable domain, with the rest looked up from reference TRBV19 and TRBJ2-2, is DGGITQSPKYLFRKEGQNVTLSCEQNLNHDAMYWYRQDPGQGLRLIYYSQIVNDFQKGDIAEGYSVSREKKESFPLTVTSAQKNPTAFYLCASSPGSSPGELFFGEGSRLTVL.

The chain combines TRBV5-1 with TRBJ1-6; a possible D gene is TRBD1 (6 bases). This CDR3 is 14 amino acids long. Germline CDR1 reads SGHRS; CDR2 reads YFSETQ. The V end was cut by 4 bases, the J end by 7 bases, with 12 bases between. CDR3 region: CASSLGTPNSPLHF. The CDR3 DNA follows: TGCGCCAGCAGCCTCGGGACACCAAATTCACCCCTCCACTTT.

The chain joins TRBV6-6 to TRBJ2-5; 9 bases fit TRBD1. The CDR3 has 14 amino acids. Germline lookup yields CDR1 MNHNY and CDR2 SVGAGI (reference sequence). Trimming took 2 bases from V and 2 from J; bases not matched to a gene: 0. For the CDR3, the DNA is TGTGCCAGCAGTTACGGACAGGGGCAAGAGACCCAGTACTTC. Protein sequence: CASSYGQGQETQYF.

The V call is TRBV19, the J call TRBJ2-2, with 9 nucleotides matching TRBD1. The V and J ends lost 5 bases and 7 bases, in that order; junction bases with no gene match: 8. The CDR3 has 15 amino acids. Per the germline V gene, CDR1 is LNHDA and CDR2 is SQIVND (reference sequence). In DNA, the CDR3 is TGTGCCAGTAGTCCTGCCGGGACAGGGTACGGGGAGCTGTTTTTT. Translation: CASSPAGTGYGELFF.